The present entry profiles one TCR beta chain with its context. Its matching antigen is unknown. Sampling of each donor yielded at least one pre-ART PBMC sample and at least two post-ART PBMC samples. The length of the CDR3 is 16 residues. Trimming pared 1 base from V and 5 bases from J, leaving 14 bases between. Germline V gives CDR1 SEHNR, CDR2 FQNEAQ (reference sequence). The authors ran the immunoSEQ assay, v3.0, at survey level. Some clones are missing from TCRdb's copy, which holds only in-frame ones; the method was immunoSEQ multiplex PCR. The table includes 10,000 to 15,000 clones, roughly 80% detected once. This record comes from a study of long-term antiretroviral therapy in people with HIV. In the study overall: The earliest samples came about a decade before the 2015 immediate-ART recommendation. Broader study findings: Following ART, diversity rose but still fell short of transplant donor controls. All time points showed a repertoire dominated by clones expanded before ART.

Sequenced here: unsorted PBMCs, sampled 1.3 years after starting antiretroviral therapy. The TCR sequence derives from a woman younger than 35 with HIV. V and J are TRBV7-9 and TRBJ1-4; no firm D call. CDR3 coding DNA: TGTGCCAGCAGCTTAGAATTCGTGACACTGAATGAAAAACTGTTTTTT. Translating gives CASSLEFVTLNEKLFF.